A single TCR beta chain is shown here with its context. Its antigen is not yet known. Within one base of it there is no much larger clone, and no base qualities were kept. This specimen belongs to a study of blood T cell repertoires in COVID-19 (TCRdb year 2020). For the study in its entirety: Collaborator samples came from the United States, Italy and Spain and covered acute and convalescent phases of COVID-19. The sample metadata nearly always contained a de-identified subject ID, COVID-19 status, age in years and sex. Samples were obtained from the ongoing ImmuneRACE study (first 160 participants) and from 1,254 subjects provided by 6 global collaborators. The repertoires were released in a freely available public database intended as a resource for research on the immune response to SARS-CoV-2. Where HLA class I and class II types were available, the types were taken from metadata supplied by the sample provider, not from assay-based typing. The prospective study material was composed of cDNA or gDNA derived from T cells, B-cell-depleted T cells, or PBMCs. Deeply sampled blood TCRbeta repertoires from subjects exposed to, actively infected with, or recovered from COVID-19 were included in the dataset.

Each collaborating institution followed its own protocols to collect whole blood in K2EDTA tubes. For TCRbeta analysis, collaborators shipped samples as frozen whole blood, isolated PBMCs, or DNA extracted from either of those sample types. TCRbeta CDR3 regions were amplified from genomic DNA by means of the immunoSEQ Assay, a bias-controlled multiplex PCR. In the source study's methods: The number of nucleated cells in each sample was estimated from the amplification of reference gene primers within the assay. To quantify the absolute abundance of each unique TCRbeta CDR3 rearrangement, sequence reads were collapsed and filtered. For each sample, productive Simpson clonality was calculated as the square root of Simpson's diversity index over productive rearrangements. TCRdb holds this immuneACCESS table with in-frame rearrangements only. Some clones are missing; in checked studies, unresolved V genes explain under half, and the rest has no known cause. The D gene and trimming were derived from the DNA, and the V and J assignments and clone size from that table. In all, the sample holds approximately 140,000 clones, and more than 75% of those were seen once. 3.5% to 5.5% of the sample comes from the top ten.

Points the paper makes about the study in general: How much clinical and demographic metadata was included differed by source and by participant, and the metadata was provided uncurated.

V sheds 1 base and J sheds 6 bases, leaving 16 bases between their ends. Spanning cysteine to phenylalanine, the CDR3 consists of 17 amino acids. The sequence is cut down to CDR3 DNA, 51 bases in frame from base 1. Taken from the germline V gene, the CDR1 and CDR2 loops are MGHRA and YSYEKL. The chain couples TRBV4-1 to TRBJ1-6, with the D gene uncertain. Material: peripheral blood. The source is a woman between 40 and 50 years old with acute or convalescent COVID-19. The bases read TGCGCCAGCAGCCAAGGATGGCAGGAGGAGCCTAATTCACCCCTCCACTTT. Translation gives CASSQGWQEEPNSPLHF.